This TCR beta chain was identified in a study of T cell repertoires in cytomegalovirus infection. For the study at large: CMV epitopes used comprised recently identified HLA-C-restricted ones and well-studied HLA-B-restricted ones. Study-level points and caveats: HLA-C-restricted TCR beta clonotypes specific for CMV led the ex vivo response. Using cumulative public TCR beta family frequency, the authors identified those who carried CMV together with the relevant HLA.

One entry per CDR3 protein, called by TCRdb with MiXCR from the reads. This repertoire shows about 900,000 distinct CDR3 sequences, about a third found once; its top ten account for 13%. V was pared by 3 bases and J by 9 bases, with 6 bases of the junction left unmatched. This CDR3 has 13 amino acids. The germline CDR1 and CDR2 sequences are LNHNV and YYDKDF (reference sequence). In its sample, this clonotype was seen a few times. Antigen specificity is unknown. The chain joins TRBV15 to TRBJ2-7, with 9 bases fitting TRBD1. The sequencing used cultured CD8+ T cells from PBMCs, collected from culture after CMV antigen stimulation. The clonotype originates from a human donor in good health (CMV status not recorded). Some clones in this sample may be carry-over from other donors' samples. The CDR3 DNA is TGTGCCACCAGCAGCTCCGGACAGGGGCGGCAGTACTTC. It is translated as CATSSSGQGRQYF.